A selection of T cell receptor beta chains follows, all from one sample in a study of T cells in Graves' hyperthyroidism and ophthalmopathy. MiXCR, run by TCRdb on the multiplex PCR reads, gives a single entry per CDR3 protein. The profile shows about 610,000 distinct CDR3 sequences, approximately 44% of them singletons. The sequencing sample was made of peripheral blood or thyroid tissue (not recorded which). Every receptor here comes from a woman between 18 and 29 years old with Graves' hyperthyroidism. Both conserved end residues are part of each CDR3. D genes are given only for firm matches. Rows give clone size only sometimes, using once, few, many, or a class for an expanded clone.

>TRBJ2-5|many|TRBD1|TRBV29-1
TGCAGCGTTGAAGGAGGGGGCGCTTTTGAGACCCAGTACTTC
CSVEGGGAFETQYF
>TRBJ2-5|once|TRBD2|TRBV29-1
TGCAGCGTTGAAGGGCCGCGGGAGGGCCAGTACTTC
CSVEGPREGQYF
>TRBJ2-6|NA|TRBD1|TRBV4-1
TGCGCCAGCAGCCAAGGGTCCGTGAGGACAGGGCTATTCTCTGGGGCCAACGTCCTGACTTTC
CASSQGSVRTGLFSGANVLTF
>TRBJ2-7|NA|NA|TRBV2
TGTGCCAGCAGTGAGGAGGCGGGGAGCTCCTACAATGAGCAGTACTTC
CASSEEAGSSYNEQYF
>TRBJ2-7|NA|TRBD1|TRBV29-1
TGCAGCGCGACAGGGAAAGTTCGCCACGAGCAGTACTTC
CSATGKVRHEQYF
>TRBJ1-1|many|TRBD1|TRBV20-1
TGCAGTGCTACCCGAGACAGGGTAACTGAAGCTTTCTTT
CSATRDRVTEAFF
>TRBJ2-7|NA|NA|TRBV30
TGTGCCTGGAGTGTACCAGGGTCTCCCTACGAGCAGTACTTC
CAWSVPGSPYEQYF
>TRBJ2-2|many|TRBD2|TRBV6-5
TGTGCCAGCAGTGGGACTAGCCTACCCGGGGAGCTGTTTTTT
CASSGTSLPGELFF
>TRBJ1-5|NA|NA|TRBV7-2
TGTGCCAGCAGCCTCGGACAGTATCAGCCCCAGCATTTT
CASSLGQYQPQHF
>TRBJ2-2|NA|NA|TRBV20-1
TGCAGCGCCCAGAGGGACGCGAACACCGGGGAGCTGTTTTTT
CSAQRDANTGELFF
>TRBJ1-5|NA|NA|TRBV7-2
TGTGCCAGCGGGGACGGATGGGACAATCAGCCCCAGCATTTT
CASGDGWDNQPQHF
>TRBJ2-2|NA|TRBD2|TRBV7-6
TGTGCCAGCAGCAATCCCGGACTAGCGGGAGGGCCGGGGACCGGGGAGCTGTTTTTT
CASSNPGLAGGPGTGELFF
>TRBJ2-6|many|TRBD2|TRBV4-1
TGCGCCAGCGCGGGACTAGCGGGAGGAGTCCTCTCTGGGGCCAACGTCCTGACTTTC
CASAGLAGGVLSGANVLTF
>TRBJ2-7|few|NA|TRBV12-3/TRBV12-4
TGTGCCAGCAGTCTTTTGGGGCCTCCTTCCATCTCCTACGAGCAGTACTTC
CASSLLGPPSISYEQYF
>TRBJ1-4|once|NA|TRBV29-1
TGCAGCACCCCCTCGGACGGAACTAATGAAAAACTGTTTTTT
CSTPSDGTNEKLFF
>TRBJ2-3|NA|NA|TRBV12-3/TRBV12-4
TGTGCCAGCAGTTTAATCGTGACTAGAGGCACAGATACGCAGTATTTT
CASSLIVTRGTDTQYF
>TRBJ2-2|many|NA|TRBV19
TGTGCCAGTCACTGGGAGACGAACACCGGGGAGCTGTTTTTT
CASHWETNTGELFF
>TRBJ2-6|NA|TRBD2|TRBV10-2
TGCGCCAGCAGTGAGGCTAGCGGTGAAATCTCTGGGGCCAACGTCCTGACTTTC
CASSEASGEISGANVLTF
>TRBJ1-1|many|NA|TRBV7-2
TGTGCCAGCAGCCTGCGTCTGGTGGACGGCACTGAAGCTTTCTTT
CASSLRLVDGTEAFF
>TRBJ1-5|NA|NA|TRBV6-5
TGTGCCAGCAGTTATCGTAGCGGGATTAGCAGGAATGAGCAGCATTTT
CASSYRSGISRNEQHF